A selection of T cell receptor beta chains follows, all from one sample in a study of blood T cell repertoires in COVID-19. Produced via immunoSEQ multiplex PCR; TCRdb's table is partial and in-frame only. Of approximately 260,000 clones detected, more than 80% appear once; the ten largest clones hold approximately 4%. The sample consisted of peripheral blood. These receptors were collected from a woman aged 40 to 50 with acute or convalescent COVID-19. CDR3s include the opening cysteine and the closing phenylalanine or tryptophan. Fields, in order: J gene, V gene, clone size, D gene, CDR3 protein, CDR3 DNA. D genes are given only for firm matches. The size entry is marked missing in some rows and otherwise reads once, few, many or a size class.

>TRBJ1-4|TRBV4-2|many|-
CASSQDETGPDEKLFF
TGTGCCAGCAGCCAAGATGAGACAGGTCCAGATGAAAAACTGTTTTTT
>TRBJ2-6|TRBV19|-|-
CASNPSGQVHSGANVLTF
TGTGCCAGTAATCCGAGTGGACAAGTACACTCTGGGGCCAACGTCCTGACTTTC
>TRBJ1-1|TRBV5-1|-|TRBD1
CASSLSRDRATEAFF
TGCGCCAGCAGCCTAAGCCGGGACAGGGCCACTGAAGCTTTCTTT
>TRBJ1-1|TRBV6-5|-|-
CASSYSDGGTEAFF
TGTGCCAGCAGTTACAGTGACGGGGGCACTGAAGCTTTCTTT
>TRBJ2-1|TRBV29-1|once|TRBD2
CSAETSGLGVGQFF
TGCAGCGCCGAAACTAGCGGCCTGGGGGTGGGGCAGTTCTTC
>TRBJ1-2|TRBV6-1|-|TRBD1
CASSGPSGTAYYGYTF
TGTGCCAGCAGTGGACCGTCCGGGACAGCCTACTATGGCTACACCTTC
>TRBJ2-2|TRBV7-2|-|-
CASNPRAANTGELFF
TGTGCCAGCAACCCGAGGGCGGCGAACACCGGGGAGCTGTTTTTT
>TRBJ1-5|TRBV12-5|once|TRBD1
CASGPTDRRGSNQPQHF
TGTGCTAGTGGTCCGACGGACAGGCGGGGAAGCAATCAGCCCCAGCATTTT
>TRBJ1-5|TRBV9|-|-
CASSVVAPHSNQPQHF
TGTGCCAGCAGCGTAGTGGCACCTCATAGCAATCAGCCCCAGCATTTT
>TRBJ1-1|TRBV9|once|-
CASSVQGSMNTEAFF
TGTGCCAGCAGTGTGCAGGGGAGCATGAACACTGAAGCTTTCTTT
>TRBJ1-1|TRBV24-1|-|-
CATRQDANTEAFF
TGTGCCACCAGACAGGATGCAAACACTGAAGCTTTCTTT
>TRBJ1-2|TRBV30|-|TRBD1
CAWSLLDRAPYGYTF
TGTGCCTGGAGTCTCTTGGACAGGGCGCCTTATGGCTACACCTTC
>TRBJ2-5|TRBV12-3/TRBV12-4|few|TRBD2
CASSPGGETQYF
TGTGCCAGCAGCCCGGGGGGAGAGACCCAGTACTTC
>TRBJ1-1|TRBV30|few|-
CAWNSPTTEAFF
TGTGCCTGGAATAGCCCTACGACTGAAGCTTTCTTT
>TRBJ1-1|TRBV6-5|-|TRBD1
CASRDRGTEAFF
TGTGCCAGCAGAGACAGGGGGACTGAAGCTTTCTTT
>TRBJ1-5|TRBV30|-|-
CAWSYGARNQPQHF
TGTGCCTGGAGTTATGGGGCTAGGAATCAGCCCCAGCATTTT
>TRBJ1-2|TRBV12-5|-|-
CASGLQVYGYTF
TGTGCTAGTGGTTTGCAGGTTTATGGCTACACCTTC
>TRBJ1-6|TRBV19|-|-
CASSIPDSRNSPLHF
TGTGCCAGTAGTATACCGGACAGCAGAAATTCACCCCTCCACTTT
>TRBJ2-3|TRBV5-1|-|TRBD2
CASTGLAGTDTQYF
TGCGCCAGTACCGGACTAGCGGGGACAGATACGCAGTATTTT
>TRBJ1-1|TRBV9|-|-
CASSVGLSTEAFF
TGTGCCAGCAGCGTGGGACTCTCAACTGAAGCTTTCTTT
>TRBJ1-1|TRBV7-9|-|TRBD1
CASSPPGQENTEAFF
TGTGCCAGCAGCCCACCGGGACAGGAGAACACTGAAGCTTTCTTT
>TRBJ1-5|TRBV19|once|-
CASSPVWRSNQPQHF
TGTGCCAGTAGTCCAGTTTGGCGGAGTAATCAGCCCCAGCATTTT
>TRBJ1-1|TRBV24-1|-|TRBD1
CAIQGQGTEAFF
TGTGCCATCCAAGGACAGGGGACTGAAGCTTTCTTT
>TRBJ1-2|TRBV11-2|-|-
CASTFTGEGGYTF
TGTGCCAGCACCTTTACGGGCGAGGGTGGCTACACCTTC
>TRBJ1-2|TRBV12-3/TRBV12-4|-|-
CASSFMDTHGYTF
TGTGCCAGCAGTTTCATGGACACCCATGGCTACACCTTC
>TRBJ1-2|TRBV5-1|-|-
CASSLDEGSGYTF
TGCGCCAGCAGCTTGGACGAGGGAAGTGGCTACACCTTC
>TRBJ1-4|TRBV2|-|-
CASSEGPEDEKLFF
TGTGCCAGCAGTGAAGGGCCGGAGGATGAAAAACTGTTTTTT
>TRBJ1-1|TRBV25-1|few|-
CASKSTRNTEAFF
TGTGCCAGCAAATCTACCCGCAACACTGAAGCTTTCTTT
>TRBJ2-5|TRBV24-1|-|-
CATSDFGQGDRTQYF
TGTGCCACCAGTGATTTTGGTCAGGGCGATAGGACCCAGTACTTC
>TRBJ1-1|TRBV18|-|-
CASSLRRDTEAFF
TGTGCCAGCTCACTCCGCAGGGATACTGAAGCTTTCTTT
>TRBJ2-2|TRBV5-4|-|-
CASSLVQGNTGELFF
TGTGCCAGCAGCTTGGTACAGGGGAACACCGGGGAGCTGTTTTTT
>TRBJ2-1|TRBV9|-|TRBD1
CASSGDRGSNEQFF
TGTGCCAGCAGCGGGGACAGGGGGTCGAATGAGCAGTTCTTC
>TRBJ1-4|TRBV15|-|TRBD1
CATSRLKGRGGGEKLFF
TGTGCCACCAGCAGACTAAAGGGGAGAGGGGGCGGAGAAAAACTGTTTTTT
>TRBJ1-2|TRBV11-2|-|-
CASIPPRGITNYGYTF
TGTGCCAGCATCCCCCCGCGAGGAATTACTAACTATGGCTACACCTTC
>TRBJ2-5|TRBV19|-|-
CASSISVEETQYF
TGTGCCAGTAGTATATCAGTTGAAGAGACCCAGTACTTC
>TRBJ2-1|TRBV27|-|TRBD2
CASSRRTSGGHYNEQFF
TGTGCCAGCAGTAGACGGACTAGCGGGGGCCATTACAATGAGCAGTTCTTC
>TRBJ2-2|TRBV7-2|once|TRBD2
CASSLWTSGGAAGELFF
TGTGCCAGCAGCTTATGGACTAGCGGGGGGGCCGCCGGGGAGCTGTTTTTT
>TRBJ2-3|TRBV6-5|-|-
CASSYSAGAADTQYF
TGTGCCAGCAGTTACTCAGCGGGCGCAGCGGATACGCAGTATTTT
>TRBJ1-1|TRBV19|-|TRBD1
CASSPGQTGTEAFF
TGTGCCAGTAGTCCGGGACAGACTGGGACTGAAGCTTTCTTT
>TRBJ1-2|TRBV3-1/TRBV3-2|-|-
CASSQDREGYGYTF
TGTGCCAGCAGCCAAGACAGGGAGGGCTATGGCTACACCTTC
>TRBJ1-5|TRBV2|-|-
CASSNGGRSNQPQHF
TGTGCCAGCAGTAACGGGGGAAGGAGCAATCAGCCCCAGCATTTT
>TRBJ1-5|TRBV30|-|TRBD1
CAWSADRGLGQPQHF
TGTGCCTGGAGTGCCGACAGGGGGTTAGGGCAGCCCCAGCATTTT